This entry lists 29 T cell receptor beta chains sequenced from one sample in a study of HIV-infected patients and healthy controls (dated by TCRdb to the mid-2010s). Whole blood was used without cell fractionation, so the repertoire reflected all unsorted peripheral T cells. Preparation of the library involved 5' RACE. This sample was sequenced with an Illumina MiSeq. SuperScript III was used to reverse transcribe 500 ng RNA with primers targeting the alpha and beta constant regions. Alpha and beta chain libraries were generated separately via chain-specific third strand synthesis with multiplexing indices. TCRdb redid the processing of the public reads, applying fastp at Q25 and MiXCR, and retained in-frame beta chains. A single entry per CDR3 protein holds the most common genes and DNA from its merged rows. Recorded for this sample are about 9,100 distinct CDR3 sequences; 7.3% of them occurred a single time. The ten largest account for 30% to 45% of the sample.

Sample: blood, taken before antiretroviral therapy. These receptors all come from an adult with HIV infection.

This clonotype was detected many times. This chain links TRBV5-1 with TRBJ2-6; D perhaps matches TRBD2 (6 bases). V was shortened by 7 bases and J by 0 bases, with 8 bases between the two germline ends. Germline loops: CDR1 SGHRS, CDR2 YFSETQ. CDR3 size: 14 residues. The CDR3 sequence is CASGGISGANVLTF. CDR3 coding DNA: TGCGCCAGCGGCGGGATCTCTGGGGCCAACGTCCTGACTTTC.

This clonotype was detected only once. The chain recombines TRBV7-2 with TRBJ2-3; TRBD2 aligns across 9 bases. V lost 2 bases, J lost 6 bases, and 6 bases stayed unmatched. CDR1 is SGHTA and CDR2 is FQGNSA in the germline V gene. The CDR3 runs to 15 residues. CDR3 nucleotides: TGTGCCAGCAGCTTATTTTCGGCGGGGGGGGATACGCAGTATTTT. Protein: CASSLFSAGGDTQYF.

The table lists this clonotype with many counts. This chain links TRBV5-1 with TRBJ1-1; TRBD1 might be the D (5 bases). V lost 5 bases and J 1 base, leaving 15 bases between the germline ends. The CDR3 contains 15 residues. The germline gives CDR1 SGHRS, CDR2 YFSETQ. CDR3 DNA sequence: TGCGCCAGCAGTGGGGGTGGGACTACGAACACTGAAGCTTTCTTT. Its protein is CASSGGGTTNTEAFF.

This clonotype appeared many times. V and J are TRBV11-2 and TRBJ2-1; D may be TRBD2 (6 bases). Looked up from germline, CDR1 is SGHAT and CDR2 is FQNNGV. The CDR3 spans 16 residues. V was trimmed by 5 bases and J by 0 bases, leaving 14 bases between them. In nucleotides, the CDR3 is TGTGCCAGCAGCCCCGGGACTTCGAGCTCCTACAATGAGCAGTTCTTC. Residues: CASSPGTSSSYNEQFF. Full variable domain (outside the CDR3, taken from reference TRBV11-2 and TRBJ2-1): EAGVAQSPRYKIIEKRQSVAFWCNPISGHATLYWYQQILGQGPKLLIQFQNNGVVDDSQLPKDRFSAERLKGVDSTLKIQPAKLEDSAVYLCASSPGTSSSYNEQFFGPGTRLTVL.

This clonotype was counted at least ten times. V usage is TRBV5-1 and J usage is TRBJ1-2, with no clear D. This CDR3 region has 14 residues. The ends were cut back, 0 bases at V and 6 bases at J, with 12 bases in the middle. CDR1 is SGHRS, CDR2 YFSETQ, per germline. The CDR3 is CASSLERVSDGYTF. CDR3 DNA sequence: TGCGCCAGCAGCTTGGAGAGGGTATCAGATGGCTACACCTTC.

This clonotype was detected many times. The rearrangement joins TRBV27 to TRBJ2-3; TRBD1 aligns across 7 bases. The CDR3 runs 14 residues. Germline CDR1 MNHEY, CDR2 SMNVEV (reference sequence). J gave up 0 bases and V 8 bases, and 5 bases lay outside the gene matches. The CDR3, as DNA: TGTGCCAGCCTAAGGACAGGCAGCACAGATACGCAGTATTTT. It is translated as CASLRTGSTDTQYF.

The CDR3 spells CASSLYQGTYGYTF. CDR3 nucleotides: TGCGCCAGCAGCTTGTATCAGGGAACCTATGGCTACACCTTC. The chain uses TRBV5-1 and TRBJ1-2; weak D call: TRBD1 (5 bases). Trimming took off 1 base at V and 4 bases at J, with 11 bases between the two ends. The V gene's germline CDR1 is SGHRS and CDR2 YFSETQ. CDR3 length: 14 residues.

The CDR3 sequence is CASGQGPYEQYF. As DNA, the CDR3 is TGTGCCAGCGGACAGGGACCCTACGAGCAGTACTTC. The chain is built from TRBV11-2 and TRBJ2-7; 8 bases fit TRBD1. V lost 8 bases and J lost 2; bases outside the gene matches: 2. Germline-derived CDR1 and CDR2 are SGHAT and FQNNGV. The CDR3 covers 12 residues. The full variable domain, with the rest looked up from reference TRBV11-2 and TRBJ2-7, is EAGVAQSPRYKIIEKRQSVAFWCNPISGHATLYWYQQILGQGPKLLIQFQNNGVVDDSQLPKDRFSAERLKGVDSTLKIQPAKLEDSAVYLCASGQGPYEQYFGPGTRLTVT.

This clonotype was counted many times. The junction departs from germline at one end; a sequencing error may be responsible. Here the CDR3 DNA reads TGTGCCAGCAGGGAAGAGCAGTACGAGCAGTACTTC. It yields the protein CASREEQYEQYF. V and J are TRBV2 and TRBJ2-7; D gene unclear. CDR1 and CDR2 (germline): SNHLY, FYNNEI. This CDR3 is built from 12 residues.

The chain combines TRBV7-9 with TRBJ2-1, with 9 bases matching TRBD2. This CDR3 contains 15 residues. V lost 6 bases to trimming and J lost 2 bases; unmatched junction nucleotides: 5. Germline values: CDR1 SEHNR, CDR2 FQNEAQ (reference sequence). The CDR3 here is CASSIAGEPYNEQFF. CDR3 bases: TGTGCCAGCAGTATAGCGGGGGAGCCCTACAATGAGCAGTTCTTC.

This clonotype was observed a handful of times. The chain has TRBV20-1 and TRBJ2-2; D not resolved. The germline V and J ends were trimmed by 2 bases and 4 bases, with 8 bases remaining between them. Germline CDR1 is DFQATT and CDR2 is SNEGSKA (reference sequence). The CDR3 runs to 13 residues. Here the CDR3 reads CSARLTSTGELFF. The CDR3 DNA reads as TGCAGTGCTAGACTGACCAGCACCGGGGAGCTGTTTTTT.

The chain couples TRBV29-1 to TRBJ2-3, with TRBD1 matching 8 bases. The CDR3 is 14 residues long. The junction had 7 bases not matched to a gene; V was cut back by 6 bases and J by 2 bases. Looked up from germline, CDR1 is SQVTM and CDR2 is ANQGSEA. The CDR3 loop is CSVSGQAATDTQYF. CDR3 DNA sequence: TGCAGCGTCTCGGGACAGGCCGCCACAGATACGCAGTATTTT.

This clonotype was seen repeatedly, ten times or more. V usage is TRBV5-4 and J usage is TRBJ2-3, with TRBD2 matching 12 bases. CDR1 is SGHNT, CDR2 YYREEE, per germline (reference sequence). Trimming cost V 0 bases and J 2 bases; bases outside gene matches: 1. The CDR3 runs to 16 residues. In DNA, the CDR3 is TGTGCCAGCAGCTTGGGACTAGCGGGGGCCACAGATACGCAGTATTTT. It encodes CASSLGLAGATDTQYF.

This clonotype was recorded a few times. The rearrangement links TRBV20-1 to TRBJ2-3; 9 bases align to TRBD2. The CDR3 is made up of 16 amino acids. V lost 0 bases, J lost 4 bases, and 8 bases stayed unmatched. Germline CDR1 reads DFQATT; CDR2 reads SNEGSKA (reference sequence). CDR3 sequence reads: CSARDKLAGFADTQYF. Here the CDR3 DNA reads TGCAGTGCTAGAGATAAGCTAGCGGGGTTCGCAGATACGCAGTATTTT.

The table lists this clonotype with many counts. The chain is built from TRBV4-3 and TRBJ2-1, with a tentative D call TRBD1 (6 bases). Germline-derived CDR1 and CDR2 are LGHNA and YSLEER. V lost 0 bases and J 3 bases, leaving 12 bases between the germline ends. The CDR3 covers 16 residues. This CDR3 reads CASSQDYPGVYNEQFF. The CDR3 bases are TGCGCCAGCAGCCAAGATTACCCAGGGGTCTACAATGAGCAGTTCTTC.

This clonotype came up many times. The chain carries TRBV5-1 and TRBJ2-1; D not certain. Germline-derived CDR1 and CDR2 are SGHRS and YFSETQ. Trimming stripped 0 bases from V and 0 bases from J, with 4 bases between. This CDR3 region has 14 residues. In DNA form, the CDR3 reads TGCGCCAGCAGCTTGGAGATCTCCTACAATGAGCAGTTCTTC. Protein sequence: CASSLEISYNEQFF.

This clonotype is deemed large. The rearrangement joins TRBV4-2 to TRBJ2-1, with D possibly being TRBD2 (5 bases). There are 15 residues in the CDR3. V was clipped by 6 bases and J by 5 bases, with 17 bases between them. CDR1 and CDR2 from the germline V gene are LGHNA and YNFKEQ. CDR3 sequence (DNA): TGTGCCAGCAGACGCGCCCTTGGACTGAACAATGAGCAGTTCTTC. Amino acid sequence: CASRRALGLNNEQFF.

In its sample, this clonotype was seen many times. This chain joins TRBV9 and TRBJ1-1; tentative D call: TRBD1 (5 bases). Per germline, CDR1 SGDLS and CDR2 YYNGEE. The CDR3 has 15 residues. The V end was cut by 4 bases, the J end by 0 bases, with 13 bases between. CDR3 in DNA: TGTGCCAGCAGCTCCGGGGGGAATATGAACACTGAAGCTTTCTTT. It codes for CASSSGGNMNTEAFF.

This clonotype was counted at least ten times. This chain connects TRBV7-6 to TRBJ2-1; possibly TRBD1 for D (5 bases). Per the germline V gene, CDR1 is SGHVS and CDR2 is FNYEAQ. The CDR3 is made up of 14 amino acids. The V end was cut by 5 bases, the J end by 7 bases, with 15 bases between. The CDR3 bases are TGTGCCAGCAGCCAGGCGGCAGGGCTAAATGAGCAGTTCTTC. Amino acids: CASSQAAGLNEQFF.

Many counts were recorded for this clonotype. V and J are TRBV25-1 and TRBJ2-7; the match to TRBD2 covers 8 bases. The CDR3 runs 15 residues. Germline CDR1 reads MGHDK; CDR2 reads SYGVNS. Trimming removed 1 base from V and 0 bases from J; junction bases left unmatched: 2. The CDR3 loop reads CASSEFGGASYEQYF. CDR3 coding DNA: TGTGCCAGCAGTGAATTCGGGGGGGCCTCCTACGAGCAGTACTTC.

This clonotype was observed at least ten times. J is TRBJ2-1 and V is TRBV12-3 or TRBV12-4; D unresolved. The length of the CDR3 is 10 residues. The ends were cut back, 6 bases at V and 8 bases at J, with 5 bases in the middle. Here the CDR3 reads CASSRDEQFF. Written as DNA, the CDR3 is TGTGCCAGCAGCCGAGATGAGCAGTTCTTC.

The table lists this clonotype with many counts. The rearrangement links TRBV6-2 or TRBV6-3 to TRBJ2-3, with D unresolved. CDR3 length equals 14 residues. The germline gives CDR1 MNHEY, CDR2 SVGEGT. V lost 6 bases, J lost 0 bases, and 10 bases lay in between. This CDR3 is CASRSGHSTDTQYF. The CDR3 DNA follows: TGTGCCAGCAGGTCGGGCCATAGCACAGATACGCAGTATTTT.

This clonotype showed up just a few times. The V gene is TRBV6-5, the J gene TRBJ2-6, with 7 nucleotides matching TRBD1. This CDR3 contains 20 residues. Unmatched junction bases numbered 13, after V lost 2 bases and J lost 0 bases. The V gene's germline CDR1 is MNHEY and CDR2 SVGAGI. This chain's CDR3 is CASSYRRDSDLFSGANVLTF. Written as DNA, the CDR3 is TGTGCCAGCAGTTACCGCCGGGACAGCGACTTGTTCTCTGGGGCCAACGTCCTGACTTTC.

About this clonotype itself: Just one base apart from a much larger clone, this may be a read error. As DNA, the CDR3 is TGTGCCAGCAGCTCGATGGAGGCCCAGTACTTC. Protein: CASSSMEAQYF. The chain joins TRBV7-2 to TRBJ2-5, with D possibly matching TRBD2 (5 bases). The V gene's germline CDR1 is SGHTA and CDR2 FQGNSA. The V gene lost 4 bases and the J gene lost 9 bases, with 9 bases spanning the gap. The CDR3 consists of 11 residues.

Ten or more counts support this clonotype. The chain couples TRBV7-2 to TRBJ1-2; TRBD1 might be the D (5 bases). Germline assignment: CDR1 SGHTA and CDR2 FQGNSA. This CDR3 contains 15 residues. V lost 1 base and J lost 6, with 15 bases in between. As DNA, the CDR3 is TGTGCCAGCAGCTTAGGGGGGGTCCGTCGGGATGGCTACACCTTC. The encoded protein is CASSLGGVRRDGYTF.

This chain uses TRBV7-2 with TRBJ2-7, with 9 bases lining up with TRBD1. The CDR3 runs 13 residues. Germline CDR1 reads SGHTA; CDR2 reads FQGNSA. After removal of 3 bases from V and 7 bases from J, the junction contained 4 bases not matched to a gene. The CDR3 nucleotides are TGTGCCAGCAGCTTCGCCGGACAGGGGGAGCAGTACTTC. It codes for CASSFAGQGEQYF. Using reference TRBV7-2 and TRBJ2-7 for the parts outside the CDR3, the full variable domain is GAGVSQSPSNKVTEKGKDVELRCDPISGHTALYWYRQSLGQGLEFLIYFQGNSAPDKSGLPSDRFSAERTGGSVSTLTIQRTQQEDSAVYLCASSFAGQGEQYFGPGTRLTVT.

In this sample, this clonotype turned up many times. The rearrangement uses TRBV2 and TRBJ1-4; D ambiguous. V gave up 5 bases and J gave up 8 bases, with 12 bases separating them. This CDR3 contains 13 residues. In germline, CDR1 is SNHLY, CDR2 FYNNEI. CDR3: CASSRELQEKLFF. The CDR3 DNA follows: TGTGCCAGCAGTCGGGAGTTGCAGGAAAAACTGTTTTTT.

This clonotype was counted many times. The chain links TRBV2 to TRBJ2-1; D may be TRBD1 or TRBD2 (5 bases each). This CDR3 spans 14 amino acids. CDR1 and CDR2 from the germline V gene are SNHLY and FYNNEI. V lost 8 bases to trimming and J lost 3 bases, with 14 bases between them. CDR3 nucleotides: TGTGCCAGCGAAGACGGGACCAGCTACAATGAGCAGTTCTTC. Amino acids: CASEDGTSYNEQFF.

In its sample, this clonotype was seen many times. The chain recombines TRBV9 with TRBJ1-5, with 7 positions matching TRBD1. V shed 4 bases and J 0 bases; nucleotides not matched to a gene: 10. The CDR3 is made up of 17 amino acids. In germline, CDR1 is SGDLS, CDR2 YYNGEE. The CDR3 loop reads CASSIGDSRYSNQPQHF. The DNA for the CDR3 is TGTGCCAGCAGCATAGGGGACAGCCGTTATAGCAATCAGCCCCAGCATTTT.